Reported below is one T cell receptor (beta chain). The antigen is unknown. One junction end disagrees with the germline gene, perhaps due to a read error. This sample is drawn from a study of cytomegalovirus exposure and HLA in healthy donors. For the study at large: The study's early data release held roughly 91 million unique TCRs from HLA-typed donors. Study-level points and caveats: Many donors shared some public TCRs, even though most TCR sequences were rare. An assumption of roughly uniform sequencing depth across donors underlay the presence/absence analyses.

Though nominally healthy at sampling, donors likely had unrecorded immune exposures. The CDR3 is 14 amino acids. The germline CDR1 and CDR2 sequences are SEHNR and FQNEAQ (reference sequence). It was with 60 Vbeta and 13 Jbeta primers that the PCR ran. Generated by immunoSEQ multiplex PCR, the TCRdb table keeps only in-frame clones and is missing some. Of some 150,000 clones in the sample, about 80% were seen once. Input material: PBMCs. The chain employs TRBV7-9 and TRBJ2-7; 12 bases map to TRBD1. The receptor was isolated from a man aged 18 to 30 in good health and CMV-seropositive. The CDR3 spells CSSSLGQGAFEQYF. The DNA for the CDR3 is TGTTCCAGCAGTTTGGGACAGGGGGCTTTTGAGCAGTACTTC.